A selection of T cell receptor beta chains follows, all from one sample in a study of T cell responses to AZD1222 COVID-19 vaccine. The protocol was immunoSEQ multiplex PCR, while the TCRdb copy is restricted to in-frame clones and leaves out a portion. The data contain just over 15,000 clones, about 88% of them singletons. Sequencing used peripheral blood, obtained 28 days after the second AZD1222 dose. All receptors come from an adult who received the AZD1222 COVID-19 vaccine. Each CDR3 is given with its conserved first and last residue. D genes are given only for firm matches. Rows give clone size only sometimes, using once, few, many, or a class for an expanded clone.

>TRBD1|TRBV5-3|-|TRBJ1-4
CARSWGQGIEKLFF
TGTGCCAGAAGCTGGGGACAGGGAATTGAAAAACTGTTTTTT
>-|TRBV11-2|few|TRBJ1-5
CASSLQVNQPQHF
TGTGCCAGCAGCTTGCAGGTCAATCAGCCCCAGCATTTT
>TRBD1|TRBV6-5|-|TRBJ1-4
CASTQGARTELFF
TGTGCCAGCACACAGGGGGCGCGTACGGAACTGTTTTTT
>TRBD1|TRBV7-2|few|TRBJ1-2
CASSLAGTGSGYTF
TGTGCCAGCAGCTTAGCCGGGACAGGGTCTGGCTACACCTTC
>TRBD1|TRBV27|medium-sized|TRBJ2-7
CASSPRGRQDYEQYF
TGTGCCAGCAGTCCCAGGGGGCGGCAGGACTACGAGCAGTACTTC
>TRBD2|TRBV5-1|-|TRBJ2-1
CASSFTSGGASEQFF
TGCGCCAGCAGCTTTACTAGCGGGGGGGCTAGTGAGCAGTTCTTC
>-|TRBV15|-|TRBJ1-1
CATSRDRAGNTEAFF
TGTGCCACCAGCAGAGACAGGGCGGGGAACACTGAAGCTTTCTTT
>-|TRBV27|-|TRBJ1-4
CASSLRLGYNEKLFF
TGTGCCAGCAGTTTACGCCTGGGATACAATGAAAAACTGTTTTTT
>-|TRBV4-2|-|TRBJ1-1
CASSQAKGGVGTEAFF
TGTGCCAGCAGCCAGGCTAAAGGGGGGGTTGGCACTGAAGCTTTCTTT
>-|TRBV5-1|-|TRBJ1-3
CASSFGAVGNTIYF
TGCGCCAGCAGCTTCGGGGCTGTGGGAAACACCATATATTTT
>-|TRBV19|few|TRBJ2-1
CASTVEGLIYNEQFF
TGTGCCAGTACCGTCGAGGGACTTATATACAATGAGCAGTTCTTC
>-|TRBV28|-|TRBJ2-2
CASSTGPELGELFF
TGTGCCAGCAGTACCGGGCCCGAGCTCGGGGAGCTGTTTTTT
>-|TRBV27|-|TRBJ2-7
CASSLVVTGAEQYF
TGTGCCAGCAGTTTAGTGGTGACAGGAGCCGAGCAGTACTTC
>-|TRBV19|-|TRBJ1-4
CASSINAGRATNEKLFF
TGTGCCAGTAGTATAAACGCAGGGAGGGCAACTAATGAAAAACTGTTTTTT
>TRBD2|TRBV11-2|once|TRBJ2-1
CASSLRGSGGPYNEQFF
TGTGCCAGCAGCTTACGGGGTAGCGGGGGCCCCTACAATGAGCAGTTCTTC
>-|TRBV18|-|TRBJ1-1
CASSPYLTEAFF
TGTGCCAGCTCACCCTACCTCACTGAAGCTTTCTTT
>-|TRBV19|-|TRBJ2-7
CASSIQGSHEQYF
TGTGCCAGTAGTATACAGGGGAGTCACGAGCAGTACTTC
>-|TRBV18|-|TRBJ1-4
CASSPQMDSEKLFF
TGTGCCAGCTCACCCCAAATGGACAGCGAAAAACTGTTTTTT
>TRBD1|TRBV19|-|TRBJ2-7
CASRVVWGDRGLSVLYEQYF
TGTGCCAGTAGAGTTGTTTGGGGGGACAGGGGACTCTCGGTTCTCTACGAGCAGTACTTC
>-|TRBV29-1|-|TRBJ1-1
CSVGGGGPEAFF
TGCAGCGTCGGCGGGGGGGGCCCGGAAGCTTTCTTT
>-|TRBV2|-|TRBJ1-5
CASSVLGQFANQPQHF
TGTGCCAGCAGTGTTCTCGGACAGTTTGCCAATCAGCCCCAGCATTTT
>TRBD2|TRBV4-1|-|TRBJ2-1
CASSQERERGVLENEQFF
TGCGCCAGCAGCCAAGAAAGAGAACGGGGGGTCCTAGAGAATGAGCAGTTCTTC
>TRBD1|TRBV19|-|TRBJ2-7
CASSRSGTGESYEQYF
TGTGCCAGTAGTCGTTCCGGGACAGGGGAATCCTACGAGCAGTACTTC
>TRBD1|TRBV28|-|TRBJ1-2
CASSLVTGAYGYTF
TGTGCCAGCAGTTTAGTGACAGGGGCATATGGCTACACCTTC
>-|TRBV2|few|TRBJ1-6
CASSPRSPGNSPLHF
TGTGCCAGCAGTCCCCGTAGCCCTGGGAATTCACCCCTCCACTTT
>-|TRBV7-8|-|TRBJ1-2
CASSLALQGRGYTF
TGTGCCAGCAGCTTAGCGCTCCAGGGTCGTGGCTACACCTTC
>-|TRBV29-1|-|TRBJ1-1
CSVEDVRAFF
TGCAGCGTTGAAGATGTAAGAGCTTTCTTT
>TRBD2|TRBV7-2|-|TRBJ2-3
CASSSTDLRSGGQYF
TGTGCCAGCAGTTCCACGGACCTCCGCTCGGGGGGGCAGTATTTT
>TRBD2|TRBV28|-|TRBJ2-5
CASSSLLSGSETQYF
TGTGCCAGCAGCAGTCTACTTAGCGGGAGCGAGACCCAGTACTTC
>TRBD1|TRBV11-2|-|TRBJ2-5
CASSLLGQGAFQETQYF
TGTGCCAGCAGCTTACTCGGTCAGGGGGCTTTCCAAGAGACCCAGTACTTC
>-|TRBV7-3|-|TRBJ1-1
CASSSGAGNTEAFF
TGTGCCAGCAGTTCCGGTGCCGGGAACACTGAAGCTTTCTTT
>-|TRBV9|-|TRBJ1-6
CASSGPNQNSPLHF
TGTGCCAGCTCCGGACCCAACCAAAATTCACCCCTCCACTTT
>-|TRBV15|-|TRBJ2-3
CATSRGSGDTQYF
TGTGCCACCAGCAGGGGAAGCGGGGATACGCAGTATTTT
>-|TRBV29-1|-|TRBJ1-3
CSVLKGGYGNTIYF
TGCAGCGTTCTCAAGGGGGGTTATGGAAACACCATATATTTT
>TRBD1|TRBV19|-|TRBJ1-1
CASSAGQGMNTEAFF
TGTGCCAGTAGTGCCGGACAGGGGATGAACACTGAAGCTTTCTTT